This is a list of T cell receptor beta chains from one sample in a study of blood T cell repertoires in COVID-19. The protocol was immunoSEQ multiplex PCR, while the TCRdb copy is restricted to in-frame clones and leaves out a portion. The sample lists about 300,000 clones, almost 90% occurring once. The sample was PBMCs or T cells enriched from blood (not recorded which). These receptor sequences come from a woman between 18 and 30 years old with acute COVID-19. CDR3s include the opening cysteine and the closing phenylalanine or tryptophan. A D gene is named only where the DNA matches it firmly. The size entry is marked missing in some rows and otherwise reads once, few, many or a size class.

TRBJ1-2 TRBD1 NA 19 TRBV24-1 TGTGCCACCAGTGGCTCAACGGGACAGGGGGTTGCTTGGGACTATGGCTACACCTTC CATSGSTGQGVAWDYGYTF
TRBJ2-5 NA NA 14 TRBV9 TGTGCCAGCAGCGTAGGTGGCAGGAAAGAGACCCAGTACTTC CASSVGGRKETQYF
TRBJ1-2 NA few 11 TRBV19 TGTGCCAGTAGTACAGGCTATGGCTACACCTTC CASSTGYGYTF
TRBJ1-2 NA once 16 TRBV9 TGTGCCAGCAGCCTAGGCCCGACAGCAGCTAACTATGGCTACACCTTC CASSLGPTAANYGYTF
TRBJ2-1 NA NA 13 TRBV28 TGTGCCAGCAGAGGGAGCTCCTACAATGAGCAGTTCTTC CASRGSSYNEQFF
TRBJ2-1 TRBD2 few 14 TRBV10-3 TGTGCCATCAGGGCAGGACTAGCGGGCCATGAGCAGTTCTTC CAIRAGLAGHEQFF
TRBJ1-2 NA NA 13 TRBV2 TGTGCCAGCCAAGCGACCGATAACTATGGCTACACCTTC CASQATDNYGYTF
TRBJ1-6 NA once 17 TRBV10-3 TGTGCCATCAGTGGGAGGAGGGTCGGAGAGTTTAATTCACCCCTCCACTTT CAISGRRVGEFNSPLHF
TRBJ1-1 TRBD1 NA 16 TRBV5-4 TGTGCCAGCAGCTTGGGAAACGAGGGGGCGACCACTGAAGCTTTCTTT CASSLGNEGATTEAFF
TRBJ2-7 NA NA 14 TRBV19 TGTGCCAGTAGCCCCGGGGTCCCTTCCTACGAGCAGTACTTC CASSPGVPSYEQYF
TRBJ2-7 NA NA 14 TRBV28 TGTGCCAGCAGTTCACCGGGGGGCGCCTACGAGCAGTACTTC CASSSPGGAYEQYF
TRBJ1-1 TRBD1 NA 15 TRBV11-3 TGTGCCAGCAGCTTAGGGGGGACAGGGAGAACTGAAGCTTTCTTT CASSLGGTGRTEAFF
TRBJ1-4 NA NA 14 TRBV29-1 TGCAGCGTTGAACCAGGGCCCGATAATGAAAAACTGTTTTTT CSVEPGPDNEKLFF
TRBJ2-5 TRBD2 NA 16 TRBV7-8 TGTGCCAGCAGCTTGGGGGAGACTAGCGGTGCGGAGACCCAGTACTTC CASSLGETSGAETQYF
TRBJ2-5 NA NA 13 TRBV7-3 TGTGCCAGCAGCTTTAATGAGGGAGAGACCCAGTACTTC CASSFNEGETQYF
TRBJ1-5 NA NA 15 TRBV28 TGTGCCAGCAGCTTAATGGGGAGGGCTAATCAGCCCCAGCATTTT CASSLMGRANQPQHF
TRBJ2-1 TRBD1 NA 17 TRBV28 TGTGCCAGCAGTTTATTCCAAACGGACAGGGCGTACAATGAGCAGTTCTTC CASSLFQTDRAYNEQFF
TRBJ1-3 TRBD1 NA 13 TRBV6-5 TGTGCCAGCAGCGGGACAGGGGGAAACACCATATATTTT CASSGTGGNTIYF
TRBJ2-1 TRBD2 NA 15 TRBV19 TGTGCCAGTGCACCGGGGGGGGCCTCCTACAATGAGCAGTTCTTC CASAPGGASYNEQFF
TRBJ2-5 TRBD2 NA 14 TRBV9 TGTGCCAGCAGCGTAGGACTAGCTATGGAGACCCAGTACTTC CASSVGLAMETQYF
TRBJ2-7 NA NA 13 TRBV14 TGTGCCAGCAGCCGAATGGACAGATACGAGCAGTACTTC CASSRMDRYEQYF
TRBJ1-2 TRBD1 NA 13 TRBV11-3 TGTGCCAGCAGCGTCGACAGGGGGTCTGGCTACACCTTC CASSVDRGSGYTF
TRBJ2-7 TRBD1 NA 14 TRBV5-8 TGTGCCAGCAGCTTGAGGGACAGGCCCTACGAGCAGTACTTC CASSLRDRPYEQYF
TRBJ1-1 NA NA 14 TRBV3-1/TRBV3-2 TGTGCCAGCAGCCTTCCCGGGGGGAACACTGAAGCTTTCTTT CASSLPGGNTEAFF
TRBJ1-1 NA NA 13 TRBV19 TGTGCCAGTAGTTCAGAGACCCACAGACAAGCTTTCTTT CASSSETHRQAFF
TRBJ2-5 TRBD1 NA 16 TRBV11-3 TGTGCCAGCAGCTTAGGTTCAGGGGGAGTTGGAGAGACCCAGTACTTC CASSLGSGGVGETQYF
TRBJ2-3 NA NA 16 TRBV9 TGTGCCAGCAGCGTAGACAGTCACCCTAGCACAGATACGCAGTATTTT CASSVDSHPSTDTQYF
TRBJ2-7 NA NA 12 TRBV6-5 TGTGCCAGCCGAGCCACTTCCTACGAGCAGTACTTC CASRATSYEQYF
TRBJ1-5 NA NA 19 TRBV28 TGTGCCAGCAGAAACGTCAAGACAGGAGATTTATTCAGCAATCAGCCCCAGCATTTT CASRNVKTGDLFSNQPQHF
TRBJ1-5 NA few 13 TRBV6-5 TGTGCCAGCAACCCTACAGGGAATCAGCCCCAGCATTTT CASNPTGNQPQHF
TRBJ2-7 NA NA 15 TRBV19 TGTGCCAGTAGTATTGCCCAGGGTCCATTCTACGAGCAGTACTTC CASSIAQGPFYEQYF
TRBJ2-7 NA NA 14 TRBV2 TGTGCCAGCAGTGAGAGGGTTTTCTCCTACGAGCAGTACTTC CASSERVFSYEQYF
TRBJ2-1 NA NA 16 TRBV7-6 TGTGCCAGCAGCTCCCGACAGGACACGATTTACAATGAGCAGTTCTTC CASSSRQDTIYNEQFF
TRBJ2-5 NA NA 12 TRBV6-5 TGTGCCAGCAGCCAGGGGCCGGAGACCCAGTACTTC CASSQGPETQYF
TRBJ2-5 NA once 15 TRBV6-5 TGTGCCAGCAGTTACCATCAGGGACTGGCGGGGACCCAGTACTTC CASSYHQGLAGTQYF
TRBJ2-5 NA NA 13 TRBV11-2 TGTGCCAGCAGCTTAGGACAGCAAGAGACCCAGTACTTC CASSLGQQETQYF
TRBJ2-7 TRBD2 once 17 TRBV15 TGTGCCACCAGCAGAAAATGGACTAGCGGGAGTGTAGGCGAGCAGTACTTC CATSRKWTSGSVGEQYF
TRBJ2-7 TRBD1 NA 13 TRBV5-6 TGTGCCAGCAGCCCGGACAGGGCCTACGAGCAGTACTTC CASSPDRAYEQYF
TRBJ1-6 NA once 15 TRBV10-2 TGCGCCAGCAGTGATACGGGCTCCTATAATTCACCCCTCCACTTT CASSDTGSYNSPLHF
TRBJ2-5 NA NA 14 TRBV7-9 TGTGCCAGCAGCTCCGGACAGATCCAAGAGACCCAGTACTTC CASSSGQIQETQYF
TRBJ1-2 TRBD1 once 15 TRBV29-1 TGCAGCACCGGGACAGCCTACAACGGCTTCTATGGCTACACCTTC CSTGTAYNGFYGYTF